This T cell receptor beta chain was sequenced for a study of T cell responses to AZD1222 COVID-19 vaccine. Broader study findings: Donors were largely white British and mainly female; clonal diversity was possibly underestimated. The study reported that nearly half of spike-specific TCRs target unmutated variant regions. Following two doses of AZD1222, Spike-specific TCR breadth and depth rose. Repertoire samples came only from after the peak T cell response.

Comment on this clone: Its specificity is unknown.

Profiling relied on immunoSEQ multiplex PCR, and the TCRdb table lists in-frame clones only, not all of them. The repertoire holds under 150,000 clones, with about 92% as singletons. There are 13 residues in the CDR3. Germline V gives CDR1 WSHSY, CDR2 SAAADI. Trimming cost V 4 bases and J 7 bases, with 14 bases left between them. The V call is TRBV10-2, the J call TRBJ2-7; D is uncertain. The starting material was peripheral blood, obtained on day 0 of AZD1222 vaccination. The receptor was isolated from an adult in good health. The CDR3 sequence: CASSVNSREEQYF. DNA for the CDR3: TGCGCCAGCAGTGTGAACAGTCGCGAAGAGCAGTACTTC.